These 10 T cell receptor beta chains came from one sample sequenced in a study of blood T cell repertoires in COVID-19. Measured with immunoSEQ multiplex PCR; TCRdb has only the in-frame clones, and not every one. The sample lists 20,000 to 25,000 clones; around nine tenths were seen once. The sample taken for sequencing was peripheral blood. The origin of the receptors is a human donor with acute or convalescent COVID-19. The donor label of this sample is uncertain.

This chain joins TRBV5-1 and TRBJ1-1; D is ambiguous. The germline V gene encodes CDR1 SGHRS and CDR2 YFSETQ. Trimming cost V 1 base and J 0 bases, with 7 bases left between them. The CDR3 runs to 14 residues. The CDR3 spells CASSLMSMNTEAFF. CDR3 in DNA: TGCGCCAGCAGCTTGATGTCCATGAACACTGAAGCTTTCTTT. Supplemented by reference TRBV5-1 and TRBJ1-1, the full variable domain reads KAGVTQTPRYLIKTRGQQVTLSCSPISGHRSVSWYQQTPGQGLQFLFEYFSETQRNKGNFPGRFSGRQFSNSRSEMNVSTLELGDSALYLCASSLMSMNTEAFFGQGTRLTVV.

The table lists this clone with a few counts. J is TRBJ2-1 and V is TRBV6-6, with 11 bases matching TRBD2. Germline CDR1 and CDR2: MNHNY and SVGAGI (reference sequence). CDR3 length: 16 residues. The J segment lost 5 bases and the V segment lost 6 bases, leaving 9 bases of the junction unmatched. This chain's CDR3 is CASRGSGRAGNNEQFF. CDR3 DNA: TGTGCCAGCAGGGGTAGCGGGAGGGCCGGGAACAATGAGCAGTTCTTC.

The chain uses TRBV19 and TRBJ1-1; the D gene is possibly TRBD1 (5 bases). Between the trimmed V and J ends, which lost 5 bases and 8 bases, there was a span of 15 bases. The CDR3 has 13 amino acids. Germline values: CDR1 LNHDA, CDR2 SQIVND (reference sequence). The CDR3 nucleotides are TGTGCCAGTAGTCCTCGGACACTGGGGGAAGCTTTCTTT. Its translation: CASSPRTLGEAFF.

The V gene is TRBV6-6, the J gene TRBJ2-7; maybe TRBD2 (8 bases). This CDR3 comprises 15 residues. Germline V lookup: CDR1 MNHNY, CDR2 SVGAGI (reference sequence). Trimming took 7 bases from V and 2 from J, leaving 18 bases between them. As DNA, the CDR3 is TGTGCCAGCACCTTAGCGGGACAGCAGCCCTACGAGCAGTACTTC. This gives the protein CASTLAGQQPYEQYF.

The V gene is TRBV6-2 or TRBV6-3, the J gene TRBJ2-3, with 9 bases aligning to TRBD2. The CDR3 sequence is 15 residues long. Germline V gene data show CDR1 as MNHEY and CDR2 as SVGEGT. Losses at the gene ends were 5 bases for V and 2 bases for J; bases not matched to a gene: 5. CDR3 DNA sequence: TGTGCCAGCAGTACCTCTAGCGGGGTCACAGATACGCAGTATTTT. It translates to CASSTSSGVTDTQYF.

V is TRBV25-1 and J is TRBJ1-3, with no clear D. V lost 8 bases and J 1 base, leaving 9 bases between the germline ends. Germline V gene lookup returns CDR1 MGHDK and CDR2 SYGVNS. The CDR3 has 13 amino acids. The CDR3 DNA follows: TGTGCCAGCGCGGGTAGGTCTGGAAACACCATATATTTT. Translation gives CASAGRSGNTIYF.

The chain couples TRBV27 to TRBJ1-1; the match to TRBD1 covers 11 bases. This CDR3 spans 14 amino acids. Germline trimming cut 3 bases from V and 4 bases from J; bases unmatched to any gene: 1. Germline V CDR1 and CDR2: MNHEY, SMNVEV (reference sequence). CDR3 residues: CASSFGQGATEAFF. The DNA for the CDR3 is TGTGCCAGCAGTTTCGGACAGGGGGCCACTGAAGCTTTCTTT.

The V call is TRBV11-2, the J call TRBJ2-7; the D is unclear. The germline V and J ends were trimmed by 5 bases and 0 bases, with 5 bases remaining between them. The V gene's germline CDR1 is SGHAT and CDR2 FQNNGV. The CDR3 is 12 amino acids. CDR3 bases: TGTGCCAGCAGCCTCTCCTCCTACGAGCAGTACTTC. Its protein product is CASSLSSYEQYF.

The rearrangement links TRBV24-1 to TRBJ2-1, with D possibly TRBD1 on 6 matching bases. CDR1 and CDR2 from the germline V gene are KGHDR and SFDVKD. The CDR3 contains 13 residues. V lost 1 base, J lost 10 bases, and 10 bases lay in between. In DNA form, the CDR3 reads TGTGCCACCAGTGATTTTACGACAGGAGAGCAGTTCTTC. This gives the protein CATSDFTTGEQFF.

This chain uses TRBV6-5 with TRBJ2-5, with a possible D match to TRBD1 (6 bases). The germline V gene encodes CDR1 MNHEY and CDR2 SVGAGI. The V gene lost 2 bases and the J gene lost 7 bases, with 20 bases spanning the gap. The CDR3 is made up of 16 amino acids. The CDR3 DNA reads TGTGCCAGCAGTTACCCACCGGGACAAGGTAGTTGGACCCAGTACTTC. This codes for CASSYPPGQGSWTQYF.